This T cell receptor beta chain emerged from a study of T cell clonotyping in hematopoietic cell transplantation. General study results and limits: No sorting was done, leaving CD4 and CD8 contributions mixed. Recipient TCR diversity dropped after transplant; expanded clonotypes rose from day 30 to 180.

This CDR3 has 15 residues. The V gene's germline CDR1 is MNHEY and CDR2 SMNVEV (reference sequence). TCRdb keeps only in-frame clones here, not all; method: immunoSEQ multiplex PCR. The table shows fewer than 70,000 clones, with around 94% occurring only once. On this clone itself: Antigen: not known. One end of the junction fails to match germline, which may point to a read error.

The origin of this receptor is a man aged 45-60 years in good health. Some clones in this sample may be carry-over from other donors' samples. Sequencing used peripheral blood mononuclear cells. The chain employs TRBV27 and TRBJ2-7; D is unresolved. CDR3 coding DNA: TGTGCCAGCAGTTTATCCACGGCCCCTTCCTCCGAGCAGTACTTC. It encodes CASSLSTAPSSEQYF.